What follows describes a single TCR beta chain. Its specificity is unknown. This CDR3 has 18 residues. Germline V gene lookup returns CDR1 PRHDT and CDR2 FYEKMQ (reference sequence). Trimming stripped 2 bases from V and 0 bases from J, with 17 bases between. This sample was taken from a study of OX40 agonist ivuxolimab in advanced cancers. In the study overall: Treatment received earlier with anti-PD-1, anti-PD-L1 or anti-CTLA-4 agents was allowed, and approximately 40% had some. General study points: Expanded peripheral T cell antigen specificity was not determined.

Profiled with immunoSEQ multiplex PCR; TCRdb holds only in-frame clones, not every one. The sample holds roughly 44,000 clones, about 89% seen once. The study sampled blood at baseline, cycle 4 day 1, and cycle 7 day 1. The TCR comes from an adult with an advanced solid tumor such as melanoma, head and neck, liver or kidney cancer. The chain couples TRBV13 to TRBJ1-3; D is unclear. The material sequenced was CD4+ or CD8+ T cells sorted from blood, taken in a trial of the OX40 agonist ivuxolimab. The CDR3 sequence: CASSLMAAASSSGNTIYF. CDR3 DNA: TGTGCCAGCAGCTTAATGGCGGCCGCTTCCTCCTCTGGAAACACCATATATTTT.